This TCR beta chain comes out of a study of CD8+CD57+ T cells in acquired aplastic anemia. The CDR3 is 15 amino acids. Germline values: CDR1 SNHLY, CDR2 FYNNEI. Profiling that covered TCR beta VDJ and CDR3 relied on genomic DNA as its template. TCRdb analysed the reads with MiXCR anew, one entry per CDR3 protein. The profile covers about 270,000 distinct CDR3 sequences, with around three fifths appearing a single time and under 8.5% taken by the ten largest. The V gene is TRBV2, the J gene TRBJ2-5; D might be TRBD2 (6 bases). The DNA end lines up better with TRBJ2-7; the J call may be wrong. Input material: sorted CD4+, CD8+, or CD8+CD57+ T cells (not recorded which) from PBMCs. The sequence was obtained from a human donor with severe aplastic anemia or a healthy control (not recorded which). DNA of the CDR3: TGTGCCAGCAGTGAAGAGGGGACTCCTCAGGACGAGCAGTACTTC. As protein: CASSEEGTPQDEQYF.